This TCR beta chain was obtained from a study of T cell repertoires in cytomegalovirus infection. For the study at large: The public TCR beta signatures pointed to both CMV infection and matching HLA type.

General observations from the study: Frequencies of public TCR beta families were cumulated, and this identified carriers of CMV plus the relevant HLA. Dominating the ex vivo response were HLA-C-restricted CMV-specific TCR beta clonotypes.

With respect to this clonotype: Its antigen is not identified.

TCRdb reanalysed the reads using MiXCR and keeps one entry per CDR3 protein. The sample includes around 120,000 distinct CDR3 sequences, roughly 9% of them seen just once. The V gene end was trimmed by 1 base and the J gene end by 7 bases; junction bases not matched to a gene: 6. Germline V gene data show CDR1 as DFQATT and CDR2 as SNEGSKA (reference sequence). CDR3 size: 15 residues. This receptor was obtained from a human donor in good health (CMV status not recorded). Some clones in this sample may be carry-over from other donors' samples. Sequenced input: PBMCs. The chain recombines TRBV20-1 with TRBJ1-4; 10 nucleotides align to TRBD1. CDR3 protein: CSARGDRGWSEKLFF. DNA for the CDR3: TGCAGTGCTAGAGGGGACAGGGGCTGGAGTGAAAAACTGTTTTTT.